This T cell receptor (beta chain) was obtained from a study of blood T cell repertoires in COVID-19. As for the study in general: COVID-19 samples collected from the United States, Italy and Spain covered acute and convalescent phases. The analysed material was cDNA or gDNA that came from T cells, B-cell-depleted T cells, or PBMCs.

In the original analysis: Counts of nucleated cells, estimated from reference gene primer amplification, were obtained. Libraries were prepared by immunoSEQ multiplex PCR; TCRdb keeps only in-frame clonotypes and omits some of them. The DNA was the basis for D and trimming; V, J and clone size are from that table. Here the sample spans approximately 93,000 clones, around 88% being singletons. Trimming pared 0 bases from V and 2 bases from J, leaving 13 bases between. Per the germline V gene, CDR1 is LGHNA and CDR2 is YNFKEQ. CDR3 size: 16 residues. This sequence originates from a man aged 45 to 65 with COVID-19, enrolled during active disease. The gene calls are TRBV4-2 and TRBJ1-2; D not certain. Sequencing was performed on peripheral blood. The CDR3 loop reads CASSQDSGYSNYGYTF. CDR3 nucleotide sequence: TGTGCCAGCAGCCAAGATTCGGGGTATTCCAACTATGGCTACACCTTC.